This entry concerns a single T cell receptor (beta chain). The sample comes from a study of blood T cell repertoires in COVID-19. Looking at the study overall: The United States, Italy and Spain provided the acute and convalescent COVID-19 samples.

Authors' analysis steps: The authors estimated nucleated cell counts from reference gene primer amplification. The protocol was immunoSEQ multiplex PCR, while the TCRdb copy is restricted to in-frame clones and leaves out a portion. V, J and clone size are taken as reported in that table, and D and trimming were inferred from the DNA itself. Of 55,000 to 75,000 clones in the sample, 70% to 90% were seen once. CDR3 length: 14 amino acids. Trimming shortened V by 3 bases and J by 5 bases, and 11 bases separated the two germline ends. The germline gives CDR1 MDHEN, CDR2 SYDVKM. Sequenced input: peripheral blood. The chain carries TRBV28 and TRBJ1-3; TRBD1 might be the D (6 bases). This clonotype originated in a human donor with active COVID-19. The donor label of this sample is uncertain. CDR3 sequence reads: CASSFSGARNTIYF. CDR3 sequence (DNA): TGTGCCAGCAGTTTTTCAGGGGCTAGAAACACCATATATTTT. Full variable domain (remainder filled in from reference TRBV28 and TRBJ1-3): DVKVTQSSRYLVKRTGEKVFLECVQDMDHENMFWYRQDPGLGLRLIYFSYDVKMKEKGDIPEGYSVSREKKERFSLILESASTNQTSMYLCASSFSGARNTIYFGEGSWLTVV.